The 7 T cell receptor beta chains below all came from one sample that was sequenced in a study of blood T cells in healthy people across ages. Using a J-beta primer mix together with a sample-barcoded 5' primer, a second PCR was run for roughly 6 to 12 cycles. TCRdb re-derived calls from the 5' RACE reads in MiXCR, one entry per CDR3 protein. This sample has around 1.1 million distinct CDR3 sequences, with more than 30% found just once. The specimen sequenced was blood. The receptors come from a man between 18 and 35 years old in good health.

The chain couples TRBV12-3 or TRBV12-4 to TRBJ1-2; unclear D gene. Trimming took 7 bases from V and 4 from J, leaving 13 bases between them. The CDR3 has 13 amino acids. The CDR3 sequence: CASTAHGVYGYTF. For the CDR3, the DNA is TGTGCCAGCACCGCACATGGAGTCTATGGCTACACCTTC.

The chain employs TRBV3-1 and TRBJ2-3, with D possibly matching TRBD2 (6 bases). V was shortened by 4 bases and J by 6 bases, with 23 bases between the two germline ends. This CDR3 has 17 residues. Germline V gene data show CDR1 as LGHDT and CDR2 as YNNKEL (reference sequence). The CDR3 sequence is CASSRTQLVRGADTQYF. The CDR3 region has the DNA TGTGCCAGCAGCCGCACCCAGTTGGTGCGGGGAGCGGATACGCAGTATTTT.

As regards this clonotype: With a much larger clone just one base away, this may be a read error. The chain couples TRBV6-4 to TRBJ2-3; TRBD2 agrees at 12 bases. The CDR3 has 15 amino acids. Germline loops: CDR1 MRHNA, CDR2 SNTAGT. Trimming took 7 bases from V and 1 from J; bases not matched to a gene: 3. The DNA for the CDR3 is TGTGCCAGCAACTCTAGCGGGGGGGGCACAGATACGCAGTATTTT. Protein sequence: CASNSSGGGTDTQYF.

DNA of the CDR3: TGTGCCAGCAGGAGTGGAGGGGGTGGCTCCTCCTACAATGAGCAGTACTTC. This sequence encodes CASRSGGGGSSYNEQYF. The rearrangement uses TRBV6-5 and TRBJ2-1, with D perhaps being TRBD1 or TRBD2 (6 bases each). The end of the DNA fits TRBJ2-7 better, so the J call may be wrong. Germline CDR1 reads MNHEY; CDR2 reads SVGAGI. The CDR3 sequence is 17 residues long.

The chain joins TRBV4-1 to TRBJ2-1, with TRBD2 matching 11 bases. There are 17 residues in the CDR3. V trimming: 1 base; J trimming: 2 bases; junction bases outside the gene matches: 4. Germline CDR1 is MGHRA and CDR2 is YSYEKL. For the CDR3, the DNA is TGCGCCAGCAGCCAAGGTAGCGGGGGGGCCCCCTACAATGAGCAGTTCTTC. This sequence encodes CASSQGSGGAPYNEQFF.

This clonotype was observed a few times. V and J are TRBV20-1 and TRBJ2-5; 8 bases are shared with TRBD2. Germline V lookup: CDR1 DFQATT, CDR2 SNEGSKA (reference sequence). This CDR3 has 12 residues. J lost 3 bases, V lost 3 bases, and 0 bases had no gene match. The CDR3 nucleotides read TGCAGTGCTAGTAGCGGGGAAGAGACCCAGTACTTC. It yields the protein CSASSGEETQYF.

V usage is TRBV7-9 and J usage is TRBJ1-2; D remains ambiguous. V lost 5 bases and J 1 base, leaving 23 bases between the germline ends. Per the germline V gene, CDR1 is SEHNR and CDR2 is FQNEAQ (reference sequence). The CDR3 has 18 amino acids. DNA of the CDR3: TGTGCCAGCAGCGAAACGACGGCGTGGTTCGAGTTTAACTATGGCTACACCTTC. As protein: CASSETTAWFEFNYGYTF.